Shown below are 26 T cell receptor beta chains from a single sample sequenced in a study of post-analysis software for immune sequencing data. Study-wide results and caveats: Patients carried roughly five TRBV segments more frequently than controls did, and TRBV5-6, TRBV5-1 and TRBV20-1 were among them.

The antigens these receptors bind are not known. Unique molecular identifiers tagged the TCR beta cDNA libraries. TCRdb called the PCR reads again in MiXCR, with one record for every CDR3 protein. This sample yields over 300,000 distinct CDR3 sequences, of which around 33% are seen a single time; 13% belongs to the top ten. The sequencing input was blood. The receptors stem from a girl aged 5 to 17 with multiple sclerosis.

The chain links TRBV16 to TRBJ1-5; 7 nucleotides align to TRBD1. Unmatched junction bases numbered 6, after V lost 4 bases and J lost 0 bases. The CDR3 sequence is 16 residues long. Germline V gives CDR1 KGHSY, CDR2 FQNENV. CDR3 in amino acids: CASSLGQDHSNQPQHF. The CDR3 nucleotides read TGTGCCAGCAGCCTCGGACAGGATCATAGCAATCAGCCCCAGCATTTT. Combining the CDR3 with reference TRBV16 and TRBJ1-5 gives the whole variable domain GEEVAQTPKHLVRGEGQKAKLYCAPIKGHSYVFWYQQVLKNEFKFLISFQNENVFDETGMPKERFSAKCLPNSPCSLEIQATKLEDSAVYFCASSLGQDHSNQPQHFGDGTRLSIL.

The genes are TRBV19 and TRBJ2-1; D perhaps matches TRBD1 (5 bases). The germline CDR1 and CDR2 sequences are LNHDA and SQIVND (reference sequence). CDR3 length: 12 residues. Trimming took 4 bases from V and 4 from J, leaving 5 bases between them. CDR3: CASSRQYNEQFF. CDR3 coding DNA: TGTGCCAGTAGTAGACAGTACAATGAGCAGTTCTTC.

Worth noting for this clonotype: Compared with germline, one end of the junction differs, possibly owing to a read error. The chain employs TRBV28 and TRBJ1-2, with no clear D. Germline V lookup: CDR1 MDHEN, CDR2 SYDVKM. This CDR3 spans 13 amino acids. The CDR3 protein is CTSSLIQNYGYTF. CDR3 coding DNA: TGTACCAGCAGCCTGATTCAGAACTATGGCTACACCTTC.

This rearrangement joins TRBV20-1 to TRBJ1-2; the D gene is possibly TRBD1 (6 bases). This CDR3 is built from 15 residues. The V gene's germline CDR1 is DFQATT and CDR2 SNEGSKA (reference sequence). V was shortened by 4 bases and J by 3 bases, with 18 bases between the two germline ends. The CDR3: CSANDGGKGDYGYTF. Here the CDR3 DNA reads TGCAGTGCTAACGACGGAGGGAAGGGGGACTATGGCTACACCTTC.

The rearrangement joins TRBV7-2 to TRBJ2-7, with D maybe TRBD2 (5 bases). Germline CDR1 is SGHTA and CDR2 is FQGNSA. Trimming removed 2 bases at V and 6 bases at J, with 17 bases between. CDR3 length: 15 amino acids. The CDR3 protein is CASSLLLTQRGEQYF. The CDR3 DNA reads TGTGCCAGCAGCTTACTGCTTACTCAACGGGGCGAGCAGTACTTC.

The chain uses TRBV2 and TRBJ2-1, with TRBD1 matching over 7 bases. CDR1 and CDR2 from the germline V gene are SNHLY and FYNNEI. The CDR3 extends over 14 amino acids. Unmatched junction bases numbered 3, after V lost 0 bases and J lost 7 bases. The CDR3 here is CASSEARQGNEQFF. The CDR3 bases are TGTGCCAGCAGTGAAGCCCGACAGGGAAATGAGCAGTTCTTC.

The chain uses TRBV12-3 or TRBV12-4 and TRBJ2-3; 7 positions match TRBD2. The V and J ends lost 3 bases and 3 bases, in that order; junction bases with no gene match: 6. This CDR3 has 15 residues. The CDR3 spells CASSFASGGTDTQYF. In nucleotides, the CDR3 is TGTGCCAGCAGTTTCGCTAGCGGTGGGACAGATACGCAGTATTTT.

Only a few counts were recorded for this clonotype. The V and J genes are TRBV6-5 and TRBJ2-1; D is ambiguous. Germline V CDR1 and CDR2: MNHEY, SVGAGI. CDR3 length equals 15 residues. V lost 2 bases and J 3 bases, leaving 11 bases between the germline ends. The CDR3 DNA follows: TGTGCCAGCAGTTACGGTATTAGCAACTACAATGAGCAGTTCTTC. Translation: CASSYGISNYNEQFF.

This clonotype was seen ten or more times. This chain links TRBV20-1 with TRBJ2-5; 8 nucleotides align to TRBD1. The CDR3 runs to 12 residues. Germline values: CDR1 DFQATT, CDR2 SNEGSKA (reference sequence). With V trimmed by 5 bases and J by 5 bases, 4 bases remained unmatched. In nucleotides, the CDR3 is TGCAGTGCTGGACAGGGTTATGAGACCCAGTACTTC. It codes for CSAGQGYETQYF.

The chain carries TRBV12-3 or TRBV12-4 and TRBJ2-7, with D unclear. There are 12 residues in the CDR3. With 5 bases removed from V and 5 bases from J, the gap between germline ends came to 10 bases. CDR3 amino acids: CASSPRPDEQYF. CDR3 in DNA: TGTGCCAGCAGTCCTAGGCCGGACGAGCAGTACTTC.

The chain joins TRBV18 to TRBJ1-2; 8 bases are a match to TRBD1. The CDR3 sequence is 14 residues long. CDR1 is KGHSH, CDR2 LQKENI, per germline. V lost 3 bases and J lost 4; bases outside the gene matches: 4. Here the CDR3 reads CASSPDRGPYGYTF. In DNA form, the CDR3 reads TGTGCCAGCTCACCTGACAGGGGCCCCTATGGCTACACCTTC.

The gene calls are TRBV5-1 and TRBJ2-1, with D unclear. CDR3 length: 13 amino acids. Between the trimmed V and J ends, which lost 4 bases and 6 bases, there was a span of 11 bases. CDR1 SGHRS and CDR2 YFSETQ come from the germline V gene. The CDR3 protein is CASSQQEFNEQFF. CDR3 coding DNA: TGCGCCAGCAGCCAGCAGGAGTTCAATGAGCAGTTCTTC.

A note on this clonotype: A read error may account for a junction end that differs from germline. This chain links TRBV5-6 with TRBJ1-6; unclear D gene. Germline V gene lookup returns CDR1 SGHDT and CDR2 YYEEEE. The CDR3 spans 16 residues. CDR3 sequence reads: CASSITGNSYSSPLHF. The DNA of the CDR3 is TGTGCCAGCAGCATCACCGGGAACTCCTATAGTTCACCCCTCCACTTT.

This clonotype has more than one count but fewer than ten. The chain couples TRBV7-3 to TRBJ2-6; possible D gene TRBD2, 6 bases. Trimming removed 5 bases at V and 0 bases at J, with 14 bases between. Germline V gene lookup returns CDR1 SGHTA and CDR2 FQGTGA. CDR3 size: 17 residues. CDR3 in DNA: TGTGCCAGCAGCCTCGACGGACTAAACTCTGGGGCCAACGTCCTGACTTTC. This sequence encodes CASSLDGLNSGANVLTF.

The chain recombines TRBV5-6 with TRBJ2-5; the match to TRBD1 covers 7 bases. The CDR3 contains 13 residues. Germline trimming cut 6 bases from V and 2 bases from J; bases unmatched to any gene: 4. The germline gives CDR1 SGHDT, CDR2 YYEEEE. The DNA for the CDR3 is TGTGCCAGCATGGGGACAGTACAAGAGACCCAGTACTTC. It codes for CASMGTVQETQYF.

The J gene is TRBJ1-5, the V gene TRBV19, with 7 bases matching TRBD1. Losses at the gene ends were 5 bases for V and 3 bases for J; bases not matched to a gene: 4. This CDR3 has 14 residues. Germline V gene sequence: CDR1 LNHDA, CDR2 SQIVND (reference sequence). The CDR3 DNA reads TGTGCCAGTAGTCAGACAGGGAACAATCAGCCCCAGCATTTT. It yields the protein CASSQTGNNQPQHF.

This clonotype has just a few counts. The chain carries TRBV11-2 and TRBJ1-1; a weak D match, TRBD1 (5 bases). The germline V gene has CDR1 SGHAT and CDR2 FQNNGV. The CDR3 sequence is 14 residues long. V was clipped by 4 bases and J by 3 bases, with 12 bases between them. CDR3 in amino acids: CASSWGVGDTEAFF. The CDR3 DNA follows: TGTGCCAGCAGCTGGGGCGTAGGCGACACTGAAGCTTTCTTT.

This clonotype was counted only a few times. This chain links TRBV7-2 with TRBJ2-7; perhaps TRBD2 as D (5 bases). V lost 3 bases and J 4 bases, leaving 13 bases between the germline ends. Per the germline V gene, CDR1 is SGHTA and CDR2 is FQGNSA. The CDR3 runs to 14 residues. CDR3 amino acids: CASSFASPNYEQYF. For the CDR3, the DNA is TGTGCCAGCAGCTTCGCTAGCCCTAATTACGAGCAGTACTTC.

The V and J genes are TRBV28 and TRBJ2-1, with D perhaps being TRBD1 or TRBD2 (5 bases each). The CDR3 totals 10 residues. Trimming pared 10 bases from V and 14 bases from J, leaving 15 bases between. The germline gives CDR1 MDHEN, CDR2 SYDVKM. The CDR3 sequence is CATSGDLEFF. The CDR3 nucleotides are TGTGCCACTTCTGGGGACCTGGAGTTCTTC.

Many counts were recorded for this clonotype. This rearrangement joins TRBV15 to TRBJ2-3; D gene ambiguous. Germline values: CDR1 LNHNV, CDR2 YYDKDF (reference sequence). The CDR3 has 17 amino acids. V was trimmed by 0 bases and J by 1 base, leaving 14 bases between them. The CDR3 loop is CATSREKESPGTDTQYF. Here the CDR3 DNA reads TGTGCCACCAGCAGAGAAAAGGAGTCCCCGGGCACAGATACGCAGTATTTT.

Ten or more counts support this clonotype. The gene calls are TRBV11-2 and TRBJ2-7; D is perhaps TRBD1 or TRBD2 (5 bases each). The CDR3 is 18 residues long. Looked up from germline, CDR1 is SGHAT and CDR2 is FQNNGV. Trimming shortened V by 5 bases and J by 1 base, and 24 bases separated the two germline ends. For the CDR3, the DNA is TGTGCCAGCAGCCTACTAAACCGCGGCCGGGGCTCATCCTACGAGCAGTACTTC. It encodes CASSLLNRGRGSSYEQYF. The full variable domain, its missing parts supplied by reference TRBV11-2 and TRBJ2-7, is EAGVAQSPRYKIIEKRQSVAFWCNPISGHATLYWYQQILGQGPKLLIQFQNNGVVDDSQLPKDRFSAERLKGVDSTLKIQPAKLEDSAVYLCASSLLNRGRGSSYEQYFGPGTRLTVT.

This chain joins TRBV20-1 and TRBJ2-4, with 9 bases identical to TRBD1. This CDR3 has 15 residues. Germline V gene sequence: CDR1 DFQATT, CDR2 SNEGSKA (reference sequence). Losses at the gene ends were 0 bases for V and 7 bases for J; bases not matched to a gene: 7. CDR3 region: CSARDWADRGNIQYF. The CDR3 nucleotides read TGCAGTGCTAGAGACTGGGCGGACAGGGGTAACATTCAGTACTTC.

This clonotype was detected only a few times. The chain employs TRBV5-1 and TRBJ2-3; TRBD2 aligns across 10 bases. Germline CDR1 SGHRS, CDR2 YFSETQ. Losses at the gene ends were 1 base for V and 1 base for J; bases not matched to a gene: 3. The CDR3 runs 16 residues. The CDR3 DNA reads as TGCGCCAGCAGCTTGAATCTAGCGGGGGGCACAGATACGCAGTATTTT. Residues: CASSLNLAGGTDTQYF.

This sequence joins TRBV7-9 and TRBJ2-1; 8 bases match TRBD2. The V and J ends lost 2 bases and 8 bases, in that order; junction bases with no gene match: 11. CDR1 and CDR2 from the germline V gene are SEHNR and FQNEAQ (reference sequence). The CDR3 consists of 16 residues. The CDR3 DNA sequence: TGTGCCAGCAGCTTAATGGCCAGCGGGGGAGAGGATGAGCAGTTCTTC. Its protein is CASSLMASGGEDEQFF.

V is TRBV6-5 and J is TRBJ2-7; possibly TRBD1 for D (5 bases). The germline V gene has CDR1 MNHEY and CDR2 SVGAGI. The CDR3 length is 14 residues. With 0 bases removed from V and 6 bases from J, the gap between germline ends came to 12 bases. The CDR3, as DNA: TGTGCCAGCAGTTACTCGGGGCTGTCCCCCGAGCAGTACTTC. Translated: CASSYSGLSPEQYF.

The J gene is TRBJ2-5, the V gene TRBV3-1; 12 nucleotides agree with TRBD2. The J call may be incorrect, as the DNA end agrees better with TRBJ2-7. The CDR3 sequence is 16 residues long. The germline gives CDR1 LGHDT, CDR2 YNNKEL (reference sequence). CDR3: CASSQVLAGGLREQYF. CDR3 nucleotide sequence: TGTGCCAGCAGCCAAGTGCTAGCGGGGGGGCTTCGCGAGCAGTACTTC.